The rows below give T cell receptor beta chains drawn from one sample of a study of T-cell memory formation after mild COVID-19. A single record per CDR3 protein comes from TCRdb applying MiXCR to the 5' RACE reads. The top ten clones hold around 8.4% of a sample with 500,000 to 650,000 distinct CDR3 sequences, about 22% of them seen once. Material: PBMCs or a T cell subset sorted from them (not recorded which). The receptors come from an adult woman who had mild COVID-19 (a few samples of this study predate the infection). Cell type and time point are not known. Each CDR3 is given with its conserved first and last residue. The D gene is left open where the match is weak. The size entry is marked missing in some rows and otherwise reads once, few, many or a size class.

d_gene | j_gene | v_gene | abundance | CDR3nt | CDR3aa
- | TRBJ1-4 | TRBV18 | few | TGTGCCAGCTCACCACGACAGGATAATGAAAAACTGTTTTTT | CASSPRQDNEKLFF
- | TRBJ2-1 | TRBV5-1 | many | TGCGCCAGCAGTTTAGGAACCTACAATGAGCAGTTCTTC | CASSLGTYNEQFF
TRBD2 | TRBJ2-2 | TRBV12-3/TRBV12-4 | - | TGTGCCAGTCAGACTAGCGCCCACACCGGGGAGCTGTTTTTT | CASQTSAHTGELFF
TRBD2 | TRBJ2-1 | TRBV24-1 | - | TGTGCCACCAGTGACCCTCGACTAGCGGGAGGATACAATGAGCAGTTCTTC | CATSDPRLAGGYNEQFF
- | TRBJ1-4 | TRBV2 | - | TGTGCCAGCAGTGAAAATGGAAGGGCTGAAAAACTGTTTTTT | CASSENGRAEKLFF
TRBD1 | TRBJ2-1 | TRBV12-3/TRBV12-4 | - | TGTGCCAGCAGGCCCAACAGGGGCCCTTACAATGAGCAGTTCTTC | CASRPNRGPYNEQFF
- | TRBJ2-7 | TRBV7-9 | - | TGTGCCAGCAGTTTACCCGGGACGGAGTACTACGAGCAGTACTTC | CASSLPGTEYYEQYF
- | TRBJ1-2 | TRBV29-1 | few | TGCAGCGCCCTGTCACGGATGAGCTATGGCTACACCTTC | CSALSRMSYGYTF
TRBD2 | TRBJ2-3 | TRBV7-3 | - | TGTGCCAGCAGCAAAGCGCGGGGGGGAGGAACAGATACGCAGTATTTT | CASSKARGGGTDTQYF
- | TRBJ1-1 | TRBV7-3 | - | TGTGCCAGCAGCTTAAGGAGGGAAGCTGAAGCTTTCTTT | CASSLRREAEAFF
TRBD2 | TRBJ2-3 | TRBV12-3/TRBV12-4 | - | TGTGCCAGCAGTCACCCACCTAGCGGGGGGTCCACAGATACGCAGTATTTT | CASSHPPSGGSTDTQYF
TRBD2 | TRBJ2-1 | TRBV29-1 | - | TGCAGCGTTGGACTAGCGGGATCGATCTTC | CSVGLAGSIF
- | TRBJ2-7 | TRBV12-3/TRBV12-4 | few | TGTGCCAGCAGCTCCAGTCGTGCCGCGGGGGAGCAGTACTTC | CASSSSRAAGEQYF
TRBD1 | TRBJ1-3 | TRBV5-1 | - | TGCGCCAGCAGCTTGAGACAGGGGGTCTCTGGAAACACCATATATTTT | CASSLRQGVSGNTIYF
- | TRBJ1-1 | TRBV19 | - | TGTGCCAGTCGCTTACAGGGCTCTGAAGCTTTCTTT | CASRLQGSEAFF
- | TRBJ2-4 | TRBV29-1 | - | TGCAGCGTTGTTGGCAGTAGAAACATTCAGTACTTC | CSVVGSRNIQYF
- | TRBJ2-5 | TRBV7-8 | few | TGTGCCAGCAGCTTAGAGGCGGGCCAACAAGAGACCCAGTACTTC | CASSLEAGQQETQYF
TRBD1 | TRBJ2-2 | TRBV5-1 | - | TGCGCCAGCAGCGCGACAGGGGAGGAGCTGTTTTTT | CASSATGEELFF
- | TRBJ2-2 | TRBV7-2 | few | TGTGCCAGCAGCTTACTCGGGGAGCTGTTTTTT | CASSLLGELFF
- | TRBJ2-5 | TRBV7-8 | - | TGTGCCAGCAGCTTCGAGGGGTGGGGGGAGACCCAGTACTTC | CASSFEGWGETQYF
TRBD2 | TRBJ2-1 | TRBV7-3 | - | TGTGCCAGCAGCTCTCAACTAGCGGGAGTTGATGAGCAGTTCTTC | CASSSQLAGVDEQFF
- | TRBJ2-7 | TRBV2 | - | TGTGCCAGCAGGTGGGACCGCTCCTCCTACGAGCAGTACTTC | CASRWDRSSYEQYF
- | TRBJ2-5 | TRBV28 | few | TGTGCCAGCAGGGGACCGGGGCCGCAAGAGACCCAGTACTTC | CASRGPGPQETQYF
- | TRBJ2-5 | TRBV11-2 | - | TGTGCCAGCAGCCGGGGCCTCCTTGGGGAGACCCAGTACTTC | CASSRGLLGETQYF
- | TRBJ2-1 | TRBV7-6 | few | TGTGCCAGCAGCTCACGGGCCCAGAACGCCTACAATGAGCAGTTCTTC | CASSSRAQNAYNEQFF
TRBD1 | TRBJ2-4 | TRBV5-5 | - | TGTGCCAGCAGCCAGGGACAGGCCCTAGCCAAAAACATTCAGTACTTC | CASSQGQALAKNIQYF
- | TRBJ1-4 | TRBV29-1 | few | TGCAGCGTTGTGGGGGCCGATGAAAAACTGTTTTTT | CSVVGADEKLFF
- | TRBJ2-1 | TRBV5-1 | few | TGCGCCAGCAGCTGGGGATCCGTGGATGAGCAGTTCTTC | CASSWGSVDEQFF
- | TRBJ1-1 | TRBV3-1 | - | TGTGCCAGCAGCCCCTTCGGGAATGAAGCTTTCTTT | CASSPFGNEAFF
TRBD1 | TRBJ2-1 | TRBV7-2 | many | TGTGCCAGCAGCCTCGGACAGGGGACTCGGAATGAGCAGTTCTTC | CASSLGQGTRNEQFF
- | TRBJ1-2 | TRBV7-2 | few | TGTGCCAGCAGAGCAGGGCCAGGAGAGACCTATGGCTACACCTTC | CASRAGPGETYGYTF
TRBD2 | TRBJ2-1 | TRBV5-1 | few | TGCGCCAGCAGCTTGGGGGGACTAGCGGGGTACTACAATGAGCAGTTCTTC | CASSLGGLAGYYNEQFF
- | TRBJ2-7 | TRBV19 | - | TGTGCCAGTTCTAACGAGGCGCCCTACGAGCAGTACTTC | CASSNEAPYEQYF
TRBD2 | TRBJ2-1 | TRBV11-2 | - | TGTGCCAGCAGCTCCTCGACCCTAGCGGGGGGAAACAATGAGCAGTTCTTC | CASSSSTLAGGNNEQFF
- | TRBJ2-5 | TRBV4-2 | few | TGTGCCAGCAGCCAAGTGGACGCTTTTGAGACCCAGTACTTC | CASSQVDAFETQYF
- | TRBJ2-5 | TRBV2 | few | TGTGCCAGCAGAACTCAACAGTGGACAGTTTTGTACCAAGAGACCCAGTACTTC | CASRTQQWTVLYQETQYF
TRBD1 | TRBJ1-2 | TRBV15 | - | TGTGCCACCAGCAGGGACAGGGGCCCAATCTATGGCTACACCTTC | CATSRDRGPIYGYTF
- | TRBJ2-1 | TRBV9 | once | TGTGCCAGCAGCCCGGCAGGTACCTACAATGAGCAGTTCTTC | CASSPAGTYNEQFF
TRBD1 | TRBJ1-6 | TRBV15 | - | TGTGCCACCAGCACAACCGGGACAGGGGGTTCACCCCTCCACTTT | CATSTTGTGGSPLHF
- | TRBJ2-3 | TRBV7-6 | many | TGTGCCAGCAGCCCCCCGGTTGGGGAGCAGTATTTT | CASSPPVGEQYF
- | TRBJ1-1 | TRBV7-2 | - | TGTGCCAGCAGCTTTCCCGGGATAGGAAAAGCTTTCTTT | CASSFPGIGKAFF
- | TRBJ2-2 | TRBV12-3/TRBV12-4 | - | TGTGCCAGCAGTTTCGCTTTGAACACCGGGGAGCTGTTTTTT | CASSFALNTGELFF
- | TRBJ1-5 | TRBV27 | many | TGTGCCAGCAGTTTATATTCGGGGTTAAACAATCAGCCCCAGCATTTT | CASSLYSGLNNQPQHF
- | TRBJ2-5 | TRBV5-1 | few | TGCGCCAGCAGAGGCCGGGTGGGTCAAGAGACCCAGTACTTC | CASRGRVGQETQYF
- | TRBJ2-5 | TRBV6-6 | few | TGTGCCAGCAGTTACGTGAAGGAGACCCAGTACTTC | CASSYVKETQYF
- | TRBJ2-1 | TRBV19 | - | TGTGCCAGTAGTATAGTAACCAACGGGGGCAATGAGCAGTTCTTC | CASSIVTNGGNEQFF
- | TRBJ2-5 | TRBV20-1 | few | TGCAGTCTTCCGTGGGGAGGCCCGGGAGAGACCCAGTACTTC | CSLPWGGPGETQYF
TRBD1 | TRBJ1-5 | TRBV18 | - | TGTGCCAGCTCACCACGTCAGGGGGCCGATAGCAATCAGCCCCAGCATTTT | CASSPRQGADSNQPQHF